The 12 T cell receptor beta chains given below trace back to one sample, sequenced in a study of shared clonotypes between healthy human individuals. It was CD45RO-negative cells, positively selected for CCR7, that made up naive CD8 cells, with terminally differentiated effector memory CD45RA+ cells excluded. Libraries were prepared by immunoSEQ multiplex PCR; TCRdb keeps only in-frame clonotypes and omits some of them. The sample lists millions of clones, 85% to 95% occurring once. Input material: naive CD8+ T cells from PBMCs. The receptors derive from a young man in good health. Some clones in this sample may be carry-over from other donors' samples.

This clone appeared a single time. The rearrangement joins TRBV6-1 to TRBJ1-1; possible D gene TRBD1, 6 bases. Germline CDR1 is MNHNS and CDR2 is SASEGT. With 8 bases removed from V and 1 base from J, the gap between germline ends came to 17 bases. The CDR3 spans 15 residues. The CDR3 loop reads CASDRDRGSNTEAFF. CDR3 nucleotide sequence: TGTGCCAGCGATAGAGATAGGGGGTCGAACACTGAAGCTTTCTTT.

Of note for this clone: This same CDR3 is encoded by further DNA sequences in the sample. V gene TRBV9 combines with J gene TRBJ2-7; a weak D match, TRBD1 (6 bases). This CDR3 is built from 14 residues. Trimming shortened V by 0 bases and J by 3 bases, and 10 bases separated the two germline ends. From germline, CDR1 is SGDLS and CDR2 YYNGEE. CDR3 nucleotide sequence: TGTGCCAGCAGCGTAGGAATAGGGGGCTACGAGCAGTACTTC. Its translation: CASSVGIGGYEQYF.

This sequence joins TRBV5-7 and TRBJ2-5; maybe TRBD2 (6 bases). TRBV5-7 is designated an ORF whose function remains uncertain. V lost 3 bases, J lost 5 bases, and 8 bases lay in between. This CDR3 spans 12 amino acids. The CDR3 spells CASSWGDETQYF. The CDR3 nucleotides read TGTGCCAGCAGCTGGGGGGACGAGACCCAGTACTTC.

J is TRBJ2-3 and V is TRBV13; 10 bases are shared with TRBD1. The CDR3 totals 16 residues. Germline CDR1 and CDR2: PRHDT and FYEKMQ (reference sequence). The trim removed 5 bases at V and 3 bases at J, leaving 8 bases unmatched. This chain's CDR3 is CASSQRDRGRTDTQYF. DNA for the CDR3: TGTGCCAGCAGCCAACGGGACAGGGGAAGGACAGATACGCAGTATTTT.

Details on this clone: Other DNA sequences from this sample encode an identical CDR3 as well. The V call is TRBV4-1, the J call TRBJ2-1; 10 nucleotides agree with TRBD2. The CDR3 runs 15 residues. Per the germline V gene, CDR1 is MGHRA and CDR2 is YSYEKL. V lost 2 bases, J lost 2 bases, and 0 bases stayed unmatched. The CDR3 bases are TGCGCCAGCAGCCAAACTAGCGGGGCCTACAATGAGCAGTTCTTC. Translation: CASSQTSGAYNEQFF.

The CDR3, as DNA: TGTGCCAGCAGCACCTTTCCGGGACAGGGAAGGGTGACAGAGACCCAGTACTTC. It codes for CASSTFPGQGRVTETQYF. V and J are TRBV5-4 and TRBJ2-5; 9 nucleotides line up with TRBD1. Trimming cost V 4 bases and J 4 bases; bases outside gene matches: 17. CDR3 size: 18 residues. Germline lookup yields CDR1 SGHNT and CDR2 YYREEE (reference sequence).

The gene calls are TRBV5-4 and TRBJ2-7; TRBD1 matches 9 bases. The ends lost 3 bases at V and 2 bases at J; junction bases unmatched: 3. There are 14 residues in the CDR3. Germline-derived CDR1 and CDR2 are SGHNT and YYREEE (reference sequence). CDR3 in DNA: TGTGCCAGCAGCTCGGACAGGGGACCCTACGAGCAGTACTTC. It is translated as CASSSDRGPYEQYF.

The J gene is TRBJ2-7, the V gene TRBV28; a possible D gene is TRBD2 (5 bases). The V end was cut by 8 bases, the J end by 1 base, with 9 bases between. Germline values: CDR1 MDHEN, CDR2 SYDVKM. There are 12 residues in the CDR3. In nucleotides, the CDR3 is TGTGCCAGCTCGGAGGTTTCCTACGAGCAGTACTTC. It specifies CASSEVSYEQYF.

V is TRBV6-5 and J is TRBJ2-7; the match to TRBD1 covers 7 bases. The CDR3 is 15 residues long. V trimming: 6 bases; J trimming: 4 bases; junction bases outside the gene matches: 12. Looked up from germline, CDR1 is MNHEY and CDR2 is SVGAGI. DNA of the CDR3: TGTGCCAGCAGACCCCGACAGGGAACGGTATACGAGCAGTACTTC. Translation gives CASRPRQGTVYEQYF.

Details on this clone: Distinct nucleotide sequences in the sample also encode this CDR3. V usage is TRBV28 and J usage is TRBJ2-7; 10 bases match TRBD1. Trimming took 5 bases from V and 4 from J; bases not matched to a gene: 2. CDR3 size: 13 residues. The germline V gene encodes CDR1 MDHEN and CDR2 SYDVKM. CDR3 protein: CASSGTGVYEQYF. The CDR3 DNA sequence: TGTGCCAGCAGTGGGACAGGGGTGTACGAGCAGTACTTC.

V usage is TRBV28 and J usage is TRBJ2-1, with D possibly TRBD2 on 6 matching bases. Germline CDR1 MDHEN, CDR2 SYDVKM. CDR3 length equals 16 residues. Trimming stripped 5 bases from V and 4 bases from J, with 18 bases between. The CDR3 sequence: CASSPEGLKGYNEQFF. The DNA of the CDR3 is TGTGCCAGCAGTCCAGAGGGACTGAAGGGGTACAATGAGCAGTTCTTC.

J is TRBJ2-7 and V is TRBV15; D remains unclear. Trimming shortened V by 0 bases and J by 3 bases, and 15 bases separated the two germline ends. This CDR3 region has 16 residues. Germline V gene data show CDR1 as LNHNV and CDR2 as YYDKDF (reference sequence). The CDR3, as DNA: TGTGCCACCAGCAGAGATTTCGGCGAGATAGGCTACGAGCAGTACTTC. Protein product: CATSRDFGEIGYEQYF.